The subject of this entry is one T cell receptor (beta chain). Its antigen is unidentified. Phlebotomy per donor yielded a single 2.5 ml blood sample. The record originates from a study of monozygotic twins with inflammatory bowel disease. Study findings and constraints: Resolution of different T cell subtypes was not achieved. Ultimately, a single strong signal or clonotype associated with IBD was not supported.

The CDR3 is made up of 16 amino acids. The germline CDR1 and CDR2 sequences are SEHNR and FQNEAQ (reference sequence). The authors used approximately 3.5 ug of total RNA per TCR library. TCRdb re-analyzed the 5' RACE reads; it lists each CDR3 protein once, without DNA. In total, the table holds approximately 380,000 distinct CDR3 sequences. The sample was blood. The receptor comes from a human donor with ulcerative colitis or Crohn's disease, or a healthy co-twin of an affected twin (not recorded which). This chain joins TRBV7-9 and TRBJ2-5; absent DNA, TCRdb's TRBD2 call cannot be checked. The CDR3 reads CASSFTTGGVQETQYF. The variable domain in full, completed from reference TRBV7-9 and TRBJ2-5, reads DTGVSQNPRHKITKRGQNVTFRCDPISEHNRLYWYRQTLGQGPEFLTYFQNEAQLEKSRLLSDRFSAERPKGSFSTLEIQRTEQGDSAMYLCASSFTTGGVQETQYFGPGTRLLVL.